The 10 T cell receptor beta chains listed next were all sequenced from one sample in a study of blood T cell repertoires in COVID-19. The table came from immunoSEQ multiplex PCR; TCRdb's copy has only in-frame clones and leaves some out. The sample lists 60,000 or so clones, roughly two thirds occurring once. The sequencing input was PBMCs or T cells enriched from blood (not recorded which). The receptors were gathered from a woman aged 55-69 years who had been exposed to COVID-19.

The chain combines TRBV5-5 with TRBJ2-3; 8 nucleotides agree with TRBD1. The CDR3 has 16 residues. J gave up 3 bases and V 4 bases, and 10 bases lay outside the gene matches. Germline CDR1 is SGHKS and CDR2 is YYEKEE (reference sequence). The CDR3: CASSTGWDRLTDTQYF. CDR3 coding DNA: TGTGCCAGCAGCACTGGTTGGGACAGGCTAACAGATACGCAGTATTTT. The full variable domain, completed using reference TRBV5-5 and TRBJ2-3, is DAGVTQSPTHLIKTRGQQVTLRCSPISGHKSVSWYQQVLGQGPQFIFQYYEKEERGRGNFPDRFSARQFPNYSSELNVNALLLGDSALYLCASSTGWDRLTDTQYFGPGTRLTVL.

This rearrangement joins TRBV6-2 or TRBV6-3 to TRBJ2-2, with 7 nucleotides matching TRBD2. The CDR3 sequence is 15 residues long. Germline V gene sequence: CDR1 MNHEY, CDR2 SVGEGT. Trimming at V came to 5 bases and at J to 3 bases, leaving 6 bases not matched to a gene. As DNA, the CDR3 is TGTGCCAGCAGTCCCCCCGGGGGGTACACCGGGGAGCTGTTTTTT. Translation gives CASSPPGGYTGELFF.

The chain has TRBV7-7 and TRBJ2-4; a possible D gene is TRBD1 (7 bases). The length of the CDR3 is 13 residues. Between the trimmed V and J ends, which lost 5 bases and 9 bases, there was a span of 14 bases. Germline values: CDR1 SSHAT, CDR2 FNYEAQ (reference sequence). CDR3 sequence (DNA): TGTGCCAGCAGCGATAGACAGGGAGGCATTCAGTACTTC. Protein sequence: CASSDRQGGIQYF.

The chain carries TRBV9 and TRBJ1-3, with 7 bases identical to TRBD1. The J segment lost 2 bases and the V segment lost 7 bases, leaving 6 bases of the junction unmatched. Germline V gives CDR1 SGDLS, CDR2 YYNGEE. The CDR3 is made up of 14 amino acids. CDR3 in amino acids: CASGLGTAGNTIYF. CDR3 in DNA: TGTGCCAGCGGGCTAGGGACAGCTGGAAACACCATATATTTT.

This clone was observed a few times. A junction end diverges from the germline sequence, so it may reflect a read error. This chain uses TRBV19 with TRBJ2-1; TRBD2 aligns across 7 bases. This CDR3 is 12 amino acids long. Looked up from germline, CDR1 is LNHDA and CDR2 is SQIVND (reference sequence). The CDR3 sequence: CASSMREGSLVF. Written as DNA, the CDR3 is TGTGCCAGTAGTATGAGGGAGGGAAGTTTGGTCTTC.

The CDR3 DNA sequence: TGTGCCATCAGAACTAGCGGGGGGAGCACAGATACGCAGTATTTT. This gives the protein CAIRTSGGSTDTQYF. V gene TRBV10-3 combines with J gene TRBJ2-3; 12 bases are a match to TRBD2. In germline, CDR1 is ENHRY, CDR2 SYGVKD. The CDR3 totals 15 residues. After removal of 6 bases from V and 0 bases from J, the junction contained 1 base not matched to a gene.

The gene calls are TRBV19 and TRBJ1-6; no clear D. Trimming stripped 7 bases from V and 9 bases from J, with 19 bases between. Germline values: CDR1 LNHDA, CDR2 SQIVND (reference sequence). The length of the CDR3 is 15 residues. The CDR3 DNA follows: TGTGCCAGTACCAGGACTTCATTTCTGGGTTCACCCCTCCACTTT. This encodes CASTRTSFLGSPLHF. Full variable domain (missing parts from reference TRBV19 and TRBJ1-6): DGGITQSPKYLFRKEGQNVTLSCEQNLNHDAMYWYRQDPGQGLRLIYYSQIVNDFQKGDIAEGYSVSREKKESFPLTVTSAQKNPTAFYLCASTRTSFLGSPLHFGNGTRLTVT.

The chain has TRBV14 and TRBJ2-7; 9 bases map to TRBD1. Germline V gene lookup returns CDR1 SGHDN and CDR2 FVKESK. Trimming took 7 bases from V and 1 from J; bases not matched to a gene: 8. This CDR3 contains 15 residues. CDR3 protein: CASNNPGQGSYEQYF. DNA of the CDR3: TGTGCCAGCAACAATCCGGGACAGGGTTCCTACGAGCAGTACTTC.

The rearrangement joins TRBV10-2 to TRBJ1-1; D might be TRBD1 (5 bases). The CDR3 has 12 residues. Deletions cut 7 bases from V and 3 bases from J, with 9 bases between. Germline V gene data show CDR1 as WSHSY and CDR2 as SAAADI. The CDR3, as DNA: TGCGCCAGCAATTGGGGGGACACTGAAGCTTTCTTT. It encodes CASNWGDTEAFF.

The chain uses TRBV28 and TRBJ1-1; D is undetermined. The length of the CDR3 is 12 residues. The V end was cut by 8 bases, the J end by 7 bases, with 14 bases between. From germline, CDR1 is MDHEN and CDR2 SYDVKM. The CDR3: CASLRVGGEAFF. The DNA of the CDR3 is TGTGCCAGCCTAAGGGTGGGAGGTGAAGCTTTCTTT.